This T cell receptor (beta chain) originates from a study of long-term antiretroviral therapy in people with HIV. General observations from the study: It was observed that HIV repertoires exhibited narrower CDR3 length ranges than controls. Pre-ART expanded TRB clones stayed dominant throughout, though often decreasing after ART.

Runs used v3.0 of the immunoSEQ assay and were done at survey level. Assay: immunoSEQ multiplex PCR; the TCRdb copy retains only in-frame clones and omits some. The repertoire holds about 25,000 clones, with about 86% as singletons. HIV-positive participants all received treatment in the United States. On this clone: Its antigen is unidentified.

Germline assignment: CDR1 SEHNR and CDR2 FQNEAQ (reference sequence). V shed 1 base, J shed 0 bases, and the junction held 9 bases outside the gene matches. This CDR3 is 18 amino acids long. Source: unsorted PBMCs, taken 0.7 years before starting antiretroviral therapy. This TCR derives from a man younger than 40 with HIV. The chain employs TRBV7-9 and TRBJ1-3; 7 bases agree with TRBD1. As DNA, the CDR3 is TGTGCCAGCAGCTTAGGGCCCCGACAGGGACTCTCTGGAAACACCATATATTTT. It yields the protein CASSLGPRQGLSGNTIYF.